A selection of T cell receptor beta chains follows, all from one sample in a study of T cells in tumors after PD-1 blockade. The method was immunoSEQ multiplex PCR; TCRdb's version includes in-frame clones alone and lacks a portion of them. Of 14,000 or so clones in the sample, roughly 80% are singletons; the top ten hold approximately 25%. Sample: PBMCs, taken after anti-PD-1 treatment. The receptors were sampled from a human donor with basal cell carcinoma. Each CDR3 is given with its conserved first and last residue. The D gene is left open where the match is weak. Some rows have no size entry. The others give once, few or many, or a class for an expanded clone.

d_call: TRBD2; cdr3_length: 17; v_call: TRBV19; j_call: TRBJ2-1; clone_size: -; cdr3_nt: TGTGCCAGTAGTATGGGGCTAGCGGGAAGCTCCTACAATGAGCAGTTCTTC; cdr3_aa: CASSMGLAGSSYNEQFF
d_call: -; cdr3_length: 14; v_call: TRBV9; j_call: TRBJ2-1; clone_size: -; cdr3_nt: TGTGCCAGCAGCCTGGGGACCTGGGCCAATGAGCAGTTCTTC; cdr3_aa: CASSLGTWANEQFF
d_call: TRBD1; cdr3_length: 15; v_call: TRBV2; j_call: TRBJ2-7; clone_size: -; cdr3_nt: TGTGCCAGCAGAGAAGGGACAGGGTATTCCTACGAGCAGTACTTC; cdr3_aa: CASREGTGYSYEQYF
d_call: -; cdr3_length: 17; v_call: TRBV5-1; j_call: TRBJ2-7; clone_size: once; cdr3_nt: TGCGCCAGCAGTCTAAGTATCGGGACTTCTCCGGCCTACGAGCAGTACTTC; cdr3_aa: CASSLSIGTSPAYEQYF
d_call: -; cdr3_length: 13; v_call: TRBV19; j_call: TRBJ2-1; clone_size: -; cdr3_nt: TGTGCCAGTAGTACTTTCCAGTCCAATGAGCAGTTCTTC; cdr3_aa: CASSTFQSNEQFF
d_call: TRBD2; cdr3_length: 15; v_call: TRBV24-1; j_call: TRBJ2-7; clone_size: -; cdr3_nt: TGTGCCACCAGTACGGCTAGCGGGGGGTTCGACGAGCAGTACTTC; cdr3_aa: CATSTASGGFDEQYF
d_call: TRBD2; cdr3_length: 12; v_call: TRBV29-1; j_call: TRBJ2-1; clone_size: -; cdr3_nt: TGCAGCGTTGATCCTGAGGGACTACCAACCTTCTTC; cdr3_aa: CSVDPEGLPTFF
d_call: TRBD1; cdr3_length: 12; v_call: TRBV29-1; j_call: TRBJ1-1; clone_size: few; cdr3_nt: TGCAGCGCTGGACAGGCTAACACTGAAGCTTTCTTT; cdr3_aa: CSAGQANTEAFF
d_call: TRBD2; cdr3_length: 15; v_call: TRBV5-1; j_call: TRBJ2-7; clone_size: -; cdr3_nt: TGCGCCAGCAGCCCATGGACTAGCGGGAGTTATGAGCAGTACTTC; cdr3_aa: CASSPWTSGSYEQYF
d_call: -; cdr3_length: 13; v_call: TRBV7-6; j_call: TRBJ2-1; clone_size: -; cdr3_nt: TGTGCCAGCAGCTTATCACAGAGCAATGAGCAGTTCTTC; cdr3_aa: CASSLSQSNEQFF
d_call: TRBD1; cdr3_length: 13; v_call: TRBV19; j_call: TRBJ1-2; clone_size: -; cdr3_nt: TGTGCCAGCCGGACAGGGCCCAGGGATGGCTACACCTTC; cdr3_aa: CASRTGPRDGYTF
d_call: -; cdr3_length: 16; v_call: TRBV28; j_call: TRBJ1-2; clone_size: -; cdr3_nt: TGTGCCAGCAGTTCCTATCGGACTCACCATAACTATGGCTACACCTTC; cdr3_aa: CASSSYRTHHNYGYTF
d_call: TRBD1; cdr3_length: 15; v_call: TRBV5-1; j_call: TRBJ1-2; clone_size: -; cdr3_nt: TGCGCCAGCAGCGACACAGGGGCTCCTCCCTATGGCTACACCTTC; cdr3_aa: CASSDTGAPPYGYTF
d_call: TRBD1; cdr3_length: 14; v_call: TRBV30; j_call: TRBJ2-7; clone_size: -; cdr3_nt: TGTGCCTGGCTTTCCCAGGGGGCCTATAGTAAGCAGTACTTC; cdr3_aa: CAWLSQGAYSKQYF
d_call: TRBD2; cdr3_length: 15; v_call: TRBV5-4; j_call: TRBJ2-5; clone_size: -; cdr3_nt: TGTGCCAGCAGCGCCACGGGGGGGCCAGGTGAGACCCAGTACTTC; cdr3_aa: CASSATGGPGETQYF
d_call: -; cdr3_length: 12; v_call: TRBV3-1/TRBV3-2; j_call: TRBJ2-7; clone_size: -; cdr3_nt: TGTGCCAGCAGCCAAGCGAACTACGAGCAGTACTTC; cdr3_aa: CASSQANYEQYF
d_call: -; cdr3_length: 15; v_call: TRBV23-1; j_call: TRBJ2-7; clone_size: -; cdr3_nt: TGCGCCAGCAGCCCGTCAGGGCGAGACGAATACGAGCAGTACTTC; cdr3_aa: CASSPSGRDEYEQYF
d_call: TRBD2; cdr3_length: 16; v_call: TRBV28; j_call: TRBJ2-1; clone_size: -; cdr3_nt: TGTGCCAGCAGCCAACTAGCGGGAGGGTTCTACAATGAGCAGTTCTTC; cdr3_aa: CASSQLAGGFYNEQFF
d_call: -; cdr3_length: 14; v_call: TRBV19; j_call: TRBJ1-5; clone_size: -; cdr3_nt: TGTGCCAGTAGTGGTGGCCTTAGCAATCAGCCCCAGCATTTT; cdr3_aa: CASSGGLSNQPQHF
d_call: TRBD2; cdr3_length: 14; v_call: TRBV10-2; j_call: TRBJ2-2; clone_size: -; cdr3_nt: TGCGCCTGGGGGGATAGCGGGGCCACCGGGGAGCTGTTTTTT; cdr3_aa: CAWGDSGATGELFF
d_call: -; cdr3_length: 13; v_call: TRBV7-2; j_call: TRBJ2-1; clone_size: -; cdr3_nt: TGTGCCAGCAGCTTGAATGAGGGTCGGTGGCAGTTCTTC; cdr3_aa: CASSLNEGRWQFF
d_call: -; cdr3_length: 13; v_call: TRBV28; j_call: TRBJ1-2; clone_size: few; cdr3_nt: TGTGCCAGCAGTCCAGGGAAGAACTATGGCTACACCTTC; cdr3_aa: CASSPGKNYGYTF
d_call: TRBD1; cdr3_length: 11; v_call: TRBV28; j_call: TRBJ1-2; clone_size: -; cdr3_nt: TGTGCCAGCAGCCCGGGACAGGGTCTTACCTTC; cdr3_aa: CASSPGQGLTF
d_call: TRBD2; cdr3_length: 12; v_call: TRBV2; j_call: TRBJ2-5; clone_size: -; cdr3_nt: TGTGCCAGCAGGGGAGGGTTAGAGACCCAGTACTTC; cdr3_aa: CASRGGLETQYF
d_call: TRBD1; cdr3_length: 14; v_call: TRBV7-8; j_call: TRBJ2-4; clone_size: -; cdr3_nt: TGTGCCAGCAGCACCTGGGACAGACAAAACATTCAGTACTTC; cdr3_aa: CASSTWDRQNIQYF
d_call: TRBD2; cdr3_length: 16; v_call: TRBV10-3; j_call: TRBJ2-2; clone_size: -; cdr3_nt: TGTGCCATCAAAACAGCGGGGGGGGCCAACACCGGGGAGCTGTTTTTT; cdr3_aa: CAIKTAGGANTGELFF
d_call: -; cdr3_length: 14; v_call: TRBV4-2; j_call: TRBJ1-2; clone_size: -; cdr3_nt: TGTGCCAGCAGCCAAGCCGGCAGCCACTATGGCTACACCTTC; cdr3_aa: CASSQAGSHYGYTF
d_call: -; cdr3_length: 12; v_call: TRBV2; j_call: TRBJ2-7; clone_size: -; cdr3_nt: TGTGCCAGCAGTAGACAGGCCCGGGAGCAGTACTTC; cdr3_aa: CASSRQAREQYF
d_call: -; cdr3_length: 14; v_call: TRBV27; j_call: TRBJ1-2; clone_size: once; cdr3_nt: TGTGCCAGCAGAACTGCCGGGGCTCGCTATGGCTACACCTTC; cdr3_aa: CASRTAGARYGYTF
d_call: TRBD1; cdr3_length: 13; v_call: TRBV2; j_call: TRBJ2-7; clone_size: -; cdr3_nt: TGTGCCAGCAGTCAACAGGGGGCTGGGGAGCAGTACTTC; cdr3_aa: CASSQQGAGEQYF
d_call: -; cdr3_length: 15; v_call: TRBV18; j_call: TRBJ1-4; clone_size: -; cdr3_nt: TGTGCCAGCTCACTCAGCCCTGCCTTCGAAGAAAAACTGTTTTTT; cdr3_aa: CASSLSPAFEEKLFF
d_call: -; cdr3_length: 11; v_call: TRBV5-6; j_call: TRBJ2-4; clone_size: -; cdr3_nt: TGTGCCAGCAGCTTGGGGGGGATTCAGTACTTC; cdr3_aa: CASSLGGIQYF
d_call: -; cdr3_length: 11; v_call: TRBV5-6; j_call: TRBJ2-1; clone_size: -; cdr3_nt: TGTGCCAGCAGCCACATCAATGAGCAGTTCTTC; cdr3_aa: CASSHINEQFF